Listed here is a single TCR beta chain. Its antigen is unknown. The data are from a study of T cells in Graves' hyperthyroidism and ophthalmopathy. Study information: Peripheral blood was acquired at first diagnosis, ahead of any therapy whatsoever.

Study conclusions and caveats: The model foresaw ophthalmopathy a median 6.5 months prior to onset. Using 13 V-J features, a model discriminated ophthalmopathy from stable hyperthyroidism.

Fresh peripheral blood, around 9.5 ml, yielded the PBMCs. Trimming cost V 6 bases and J 5 bases; bases outside gene matches: 8. Looked up from germline, CDR1 is MNHNS and CDR2 is SASEGT. The CDR3 consists of 14 residues. Amplification yielded TCR beta CDR3 regions, with RNA transcripts as the source. Initially, a first-round RT-PCR of the TCR CDR3 employed the HTBI primer set. TCRdb reprocessed the multiplex PCR reads via MiXCR and lists one record per CDR3 protein. The sample consists of roughly 650,000 distinct CDR3 sequences, 16% of them appearing once. Input material: blood. This TCR came from a woman in her 40s with Graves' ophthalmopathy. The J gene is TRBJ2-5, the V gene TRBV6-1; 8 nucleotides agree with TRBD2. CDR3 nucleotide sequence: TGTGCCAGCAGAGTAGCGGGACTGGAGGAGACCCAGTACTTC. Its translation is CASRVAGLEETQYF.